Listed here is a single TCR beta chain. These data are taken from a study of blood T cell repertoires in COVID-19. Study context: The United States, Italy and Spain supplied acute and convalescent COVID-19 samples.

Authors' methods: Reference gene primer amplification gave estimated nucleated cell counts. Libraries were prepared by immunoSEQ multiplex PCR; TCRdb keeps only in-frame clonotypes and omits some of them. That table is the source of V, J and clone size, and D and trimming were worked out from the DNA. The profile covers roughly 100,000 clones, with approximately 86% appearing a single time and roughly 3.5% taken by the ten largest. The length of the CDR3 is 12 residues. Trimming pared 6 bases from V and 4 bases from J, leaving 9 bases between. Germline V CDR1 and CDR2: PRHDT, FYEKMQ (reference sequence).

The sequencing sample was made of peripheral blood. This TCR was sampled from a human donor in a cohort sampled during active COVID-19. The V call is TRBV13, the J call TRBJ1-2; D unresolved. This CDR3 is CASRFGAYGYTF. The CDR3 region has the DNA TGTGCCAGCAGGTTCGGTGCCTATGGCTACACCTTC.